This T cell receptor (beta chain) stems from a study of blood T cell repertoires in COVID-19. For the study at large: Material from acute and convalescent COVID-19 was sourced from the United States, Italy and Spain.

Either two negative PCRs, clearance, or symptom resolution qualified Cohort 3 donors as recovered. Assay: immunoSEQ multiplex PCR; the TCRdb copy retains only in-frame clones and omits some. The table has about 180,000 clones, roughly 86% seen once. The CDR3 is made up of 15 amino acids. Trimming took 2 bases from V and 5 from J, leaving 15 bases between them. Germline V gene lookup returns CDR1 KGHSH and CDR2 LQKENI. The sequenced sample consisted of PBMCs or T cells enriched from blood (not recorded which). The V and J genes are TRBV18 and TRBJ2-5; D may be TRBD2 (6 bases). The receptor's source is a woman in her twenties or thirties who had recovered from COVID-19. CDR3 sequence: CASSPLRDPTETQYF. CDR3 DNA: TGTGCCAGCTCACCATTGCGGGACCCTACGGAGACCCAGTACTTC. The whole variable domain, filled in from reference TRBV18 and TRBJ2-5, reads NAGVMQNPRHLVRRRGQEARLRCSPMKGHSHVYWYRQLPEEGLKFMVYLQKENIIDESGMPKERFSAEFPKEGPSILRIQQVVRGDSAAYFCASSPLRDPTETQYFGPGTRLLVL.